Presented here are 17 T cell receptor beta chains from one specimen sequenced in a study of shared clonotypes between healthy human individuals. This table comes from immunoSEQ multiplex PCR, and its TCRdb copy is limited to in-frame clones, with some not included. The sample yields hundreds of thousands of clones, 74% seen once. Sequenced sample: memory CD4+ T cells sorted from blood. The subset was: CD45RA-negative fraction. Receptors were obtained from a woman under 40 in good health.

CDR3 DNA: TGTGCCAGCAGCGAGACAGGGCCTGAAGCTTTCTTT. Amino acids: CASSETGPEAFF. The V and J genes are TRBV2 and TRBJ1-1, with 7 bases lining up with TRBD1. With 6 bases clipped from V and 6 bases from J, the junction kept 4 bases outside the gene matches. Per germline, CDR1 SNHLY and CDR2 FYNNEI. This CDR3 comprises 12 residues.

The table lists this clone with many counts. This chain links TRBV28 with TRBJ2-1; D perhaps matches TRBD2 (6 bases). V was clipped by 4 bases and J by 1 base, with 14 bases between them. CDR3 length: 16 amino acids. CDR1 is MDHEN, CDR2 SYDVKM, per germline. The CDR3 sequence is CASSWEGRGSYNEQFF. The CDR3, as DNA: TGTGCCAGCAGTTGGGAAGGACGGGGGTCCTACAATGAGCAGTTCTTC.

The chain employs TRBV19 and TRBJ2-7; D tentatively fits TRBD1 or TRBD2 (5 bases each). Germline V gives CDR1 LNHDA, CDR2 SQIVND (reference sequence). This CDR3 has 15 amino acids. Trimming left V 5 bases short and J 0 bases short, with 14 bases between. The CDR3 DNA sequence: TGTGCCAGTAGTTCCGGGACGGTCTTCTCCTACGAGCAGTACTTC. Translated: CASSSGTVFSYEQYF.

This clone was found a few times. The chain links TRBV28 to TRBJ1-5; weak D call: TRBD1 (5 bases). Germline V CDR1 and CDR2: MDHEN, SYDVKM. The V end lost 7 bases, the J end lost 6 bases, and 10 bases lay between the germline ends. The CDR3 has 12 amino acids. As DNA, the CDR3 is TGTGCCAGCACGGGGGATCTTCAGCCCCAGCATTTT. It specifies CASTGDLQPQHF.

The J gene is TRBJ2-5, the V gene TRBV27; 7 bases are shared with TRBD1. J lost 5 bases, V lost 5 bases, and 11 bases had no gene match. The CDR3 length is 15 residues. Germline-derived CDR1 and CDR2 are MNHEY and SMNVEV (reference sequence). CDR3 amino acids: CASSPLTGLSETQYF. The DNA for the CDR3 is TGTGCCAGCAGTCCGCTGACAGGGCTTTCGGAGACCCAGTACTTC.

The V and J genes are TRBV2 and TRBJ2-4, with 7 positions matching TRBD2. This CDR3 comprises 16 residues. The junction had 6 bases not matched to a gene; V was cut back by 4 bases and J by 0 bases. Germline loops: CDR1 SNHLY, CDR2 FYNNEI. This CDR3 is CASSGPAGLAKNIQYF. As DNA, the CDR3 is TGTGCCAGCAGTGGGCCAGCGGGGTTAGCCAAAAACATTCAGTACTTC.

The chain combines TRBV5-1 with TRBJ2-7; no clear D. Trimming took off 2 bases at V and 0 bases at J, with 0 bases between the two ends. From germline, CDR1 is SGHRS and CDR2 YFSETQ. The CDR3 loop spans 11 amino acids. This CDR3 is CASSFSYEQYF. CDR3 DNA sequence: TGCGCCAGCAGCTTCTCCTACGAGCAGTACTTC.

The chain combines TRBV5-5 with TRBJ1-1, with D uncertain. V was cut by 1 base and J by 1 base, with 11 bases left in between. The CDR3 totals 15 residues. Germline CDR1 is SGHKS and CDR2 is YYEKEE (reference sequence). The CDR3 is CASSLIAVTNTEAFF. The CDR3 nucleotides read TGTGCCAGCAGCTTGATAGCCGTTACGAACACTGAAGCTTTCTTT.

The chain links TRBV5-1 to TRBJ2-7; D gene ambiguous. CDR1 and CDR2 (germline): SGHRS, YFSETQ. This CDR3 has 14 amino acids. The germline V and J ends were trimmed by 4 bases and 2 bases, with 13 bases remaining between them. The CDR3 nucleotides read TGCGCCAGCAGCCCCCTGAGAACCACCTACGAGCAGTACTTC. Translating it yields CASSPLRTTYEQYF.

This clone was observed a handful of times. Other DNA sequences in this sample translate to the same CDR3. The V call is TRBV18, the J call TRBJ1-1; D is unclear. This CDR3 comprises 13 residues. Deletions cut 6 bases from V and 2 bases from J, with 10 bases between. The germline V gene has CDR1 KGHSH and CDR2 LQKENI. The CDR3 is CASSAGRNTEAFF. CDR3 nucleotide sequence: TGTGCCAGCTCGGCTGGACGAAACACTGAAGCTTTCTTT. Filled out from reference TRBV18 and TRBJ1-1, the complete variable domain reads NAGVMQNPRHLVRRRGQEARLRCSPMKGHSHVYWYRQLPEEGLKFMVYLQKENIIDESGMPKERFSAEFPKEGPSILRIQQVVRGDSAAYFCASSAGRNTEAFFGQGTRLTVV.

The CDR3 DNA follows: TGTGCCAGCAGCGTACTAGCGGGACACTCCTACAATGAGCAGTTCTTC. Encoded protein: CASSVLAGHSYNEQFF. This sequence joins TRBV7-8 and TRBJ2-1; 10 bases match TRBD2. The CDR3 contains 16 residues. Trimming removed 5 bases from V and 0 bases from J; junction bases left unmatched: 4. CDR1 and CDR2 (germline): SGHVS, FQNEAQ.

The rearrangement uses TRBV11-2 and TRBJ1-1; D is possibly TRBD1 (5 bases). V gave up 2 bases and J gave up 4 bases, with 14 bases separating them. CDR1 SGHAT and CDR2 FQNNGV come from the germline V gene. The CDR3 totals 15 residues. CDR3 amino acids: CASSLRRGIGTEAFF. CDR3 DNA sequence: TGTGCCAGCAGCTTACGGCGGGGGATAGGCACTGAAGCTTTCTTT.

The table lists this clone with a few counts. Distinct nucleotide sequences in the sample also encode this CDR3. The chain combines TRBV7-3 with TRBJ2-3; unclear D gene. The CDR3 is 14 residues long. Germline V CDR1 and CDR2: SGHTA, FQGTGA. The ends were cut back, 1 base at V and 2 bases at J, with 7 bases in the middle. CDR3 protein: CASSLNIPTDTQYF. Here the CDR3 DNA reads TGTGCCAGCAGCTTAAACATCCCCACAGATACGCAGTATTTT.

With respect to this clone: A read error may account for a junction end that differs from germline. V and J are TRBV5-4 and TRBJ2-2; TRBD2 might be the D (6 bases). The V gene's germline CDR1 is SGHNT and CDR2 YYREEE (reference sequence). This CDR3 is built from 12 residues. CDR3 bases: TGCCCCCGGTTTGGGGGGACCGGGGAGCTGTTTTTT. Translated: CPRFGGTGELFF. The full variable domain, its missing parts supplied by reference TRBV5-4 and TRBJ2-2, is ETGVTQSPTHLIKTRGQQVTLRCSSQSGHNTVSWYQQALGQGPQFIFQYYREEENGRGNFPPRFSGLQFPNYSSELNVNALELDDSALYLCPRFGGTGELFFGEGSRLTVL.

This clone is a singleton in its sample. The rearrangement links TRBV5-6 to TRBJ2-3, with TRBD1 matching over 8 bases. The CDR3 length is 16 residues. Germline assignment: CDR1 SGHDT and CDR2 YYEEEE. With V trimmed by 4 bases and J by 4 bases, 11 bases remained unmatched. The CDR3 nucleotides read TGTGCCAGCAGCCACGCTGGCAGGGGGCGTGCAGATACGCAGTATTTT. Protein product: CASSHAGRGRADTQYF.

V and J are TRBV6-1 and TRBJ1-2; 8 bases agree with TRBD1. Germline CDR1 and CDR2: MNHNS and SASEGT. V was pared by 2 bases and J by 7 bases, with 6 bases of the junction left unmatched. The CDR3 covers 14 residues. CDR3 DNA: TGTGCCAGCAGTGAAACGGACAGGGAATCTGGCTACACCTTC. Amino acid sequence: CASSETDRESGYTF.

The rearrangement links TRBV18 to TRBJ1-3; no clear D. The V end was cut by 0 bases, the J end by 0 bases, with 6 bases between. This CDR3 has 15 amino acids. Germline lookup yields CDR1 KGHSH and CDR2 LQKENI. The CDR3 sequence: CASSPPWASGNTIYF. CDR3 sequence (DNA): TGTGCCAGCTCACCACCCTGGGCCTCTGGAAACACCATATATTTT.